Listed here are 8 T cell receptor beta chains from one sample, sequenced in a study of blood T cell repertoires in COVID-19. This table comes from immunoSEQ multiplex PCR, and its TCRdb copy is limited to in-frame clones, with some not included. This table has around 250,000 clones, 84% appearing once. Sequenced material: peripheral blood. The receptors shown here come from a woman aged 40 to 55 who had recovered from COVID-19.

V is TRBV6-5 and J is TRBJ1-6; 8 bases are a match to TRBD1. Germline V CDR1 and CDR2: MNHEY, SVGAGI. The CDR3 loop spans 14 amino acids. J gave up 10 bases and V 6 bases, and 8 bases lay outside the gene matches. In nucleotides, the CDR3 is TGTGCCAGCAGCTCAGGACAGGGTAACTCACCCCTCCACTTT. Protein sequence: CASSSGQGNSPLHF.

The chain joins TRBV5-1 to TRBJ2-7, with TRBD2 matching over 9 bases. Germline V gives CDR1 SGHRS, CDR2 YFSETQ. After removal of 2 bases from V and 5 bases from J, the junction contained 8 bases not matched to a gene. This CDR3 is 15 amino acids long. CDR3 bases: TGCGCCAGCAGCTTCTCACAAGCGGGGGGAGACGAGCAGTACTTC. This gives the protein CASSFSQAGGDEQYF. The variable domain in full, completed from reference TRBV5-1 and TRBJ2-7, reads KAGVTQTPRYLIKTRGQQVTLSCSPISGHRSVSWYQQTPGQGLQFLFEYFSETQRNKGNFPGRFSGRQFSNSRSEMNVSTLELGDSALYLCASSFSQAGGDEQYFGPGTRLTVT.

The J gene is TRBJ1-2, the V gene TRBV30, with TRBD1 matching over 7 bases. Trimming took 4 bases from V and 7 from J; bases not matched to a gene: 9. There are 13 residues in the CDR3. The germline V gene has CDR1 GTSNPN and CDR2 SVGIG (reference sequence). In nucleotides, the CDR3 is TGTGCCTGGACCTCCCGGGACAGCCGTGGCTACACCTTC. Its translation is CAWTSRDSRGYTF.

The gene calls are TRBV3-1 (or the pseudogene TRBV3-2) and TRBJ1-6; 8 nucleotides agree with TRBD1. With 0 bases clipped from V and 8 bases from J, the junction kept 6 bases outside the gene matches. Per germline, CDR1 LGHDT and CDR2 YNNKEL (reference sequence). The CDR3 is 16 amino acids. CDR3 nucleotides: TGTGCCAGCAGCCAAGACAGGGGGCGAACTTATTCACCCCTCCACTTT. Protein: CASSQDRGRTYSPLHF.

This clone has only a few counts. V gene TRBV27 combines with J gene TRBJ2-5, with 7 positions matching TRBD2. The CDR3 has 13 residues. Germline V gene lookup returns CDR1 MNHEY and CDR2 SMNVEV (reference sequence). Trimming cost V 2 bases and J 9 bases; bases outside gene matches: 6. The CDR3 reads CASSLEVRGAQYF. The DNA of the CDR3 is TGTGCCAGCAGTTTAGAGGTTCGGGGGGCCCAGTACTTC.

The chain recombines TRBV27 with TRBJ2-1; D unclear. Per the germline V gene, CDR1 is MNHEY and CDR2 is SMNVEV (reference sequence). V was cut by 5 bases and J by 6 bases, with 8 bases left in between. The CDR3 is 12 residues long. CDR3 in amino acids: CASSGTVNEQFF. The CDR3 nucleotides are TGTGCCAGCAGTGGAACAGTCAATGAGCAGTTCTTC.

On this clone: Other DNA sequences within the sample encode an identical CDR3. This chain connects TRBV28 to TRBJ1-1; the D is unclear. This CDR3 is built from 13 residues. Germline V gene lookup returns CDR1 MDHEN and CDR2 SYDVKM. Deletions cut 1 base from V and 5 bases from J, with 8 bases between. As DNA, the CDR3 is TGTGCCAGCAGTTTATCAGGAGGGACTGAAGCTTTCTTT. This sequence encodes CASSLSGGTEAFF.

Only a few counts were recorded for this clone. The V gene is TRBV12-5, the J gene TRBJ1-6; a possible D gene is TRBD1 (5 bases). CDR3 length: 13 residues. Per germline, CDR1 LGHNT and CDR2 FRNRAP. Between the trimmed V and J ends, which lost 7 bases and 10 bases, there was a span of 14 bases. The CDR3 DNA sequence: TGTGCTAGTGCTCTTGAGCAGGGCTCACCCCTCCACTTT. This codes for CASALEQGSPLHF.